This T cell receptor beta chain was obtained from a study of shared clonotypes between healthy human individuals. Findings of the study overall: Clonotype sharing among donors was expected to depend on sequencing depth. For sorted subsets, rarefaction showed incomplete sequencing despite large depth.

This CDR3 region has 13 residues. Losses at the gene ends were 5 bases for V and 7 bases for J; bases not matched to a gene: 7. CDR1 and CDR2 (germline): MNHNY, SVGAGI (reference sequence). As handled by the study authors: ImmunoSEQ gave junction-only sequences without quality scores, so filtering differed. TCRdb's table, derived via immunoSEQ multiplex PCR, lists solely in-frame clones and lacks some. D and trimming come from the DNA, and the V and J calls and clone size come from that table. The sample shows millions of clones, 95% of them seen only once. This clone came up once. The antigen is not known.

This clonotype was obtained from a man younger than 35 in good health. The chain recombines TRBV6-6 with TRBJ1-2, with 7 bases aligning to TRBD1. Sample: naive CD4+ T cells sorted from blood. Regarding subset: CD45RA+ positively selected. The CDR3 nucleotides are TGTGCCAGCAGTCCAGACAGGGCAAGTGGCTACACCTTC. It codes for CASSPDRASGYTF.